In its sample, the clone carrying this TCR beta chain was seen a few times. The antigen remains undetermined. The data were obtained in a study of T cells after yellow fever vaccination. The wider study: Fractions of limited cellularity were prepared by means of SMART-Seq v4 Ultra Low Input. Whole-study findings and limits: Post-booster reappearance was seen for most primary-vaccination clones (around 96% CD4, 80% to 90% CD8). Overlap between CD4 and CD8 compartments was detected for a small share of clonotypes.

Template-switching 5'RACE yielded the TCR cDNA; a universal primer site and UMIs were added in the process. TCRdb reprocessed the 5' RACE reads via MiXCR and lists one record per CDR3 protein. The repertoire holds 200,000 to 250,000 distinct CDR3 sequences, with 2.5% to 3.5% as singletons. CDR1 is SGHDN, CDR2 FVKESK, per germline. The ends were cut back, 4 bases at V and 3 bases at J, with 10 bases in the middle. The length of the CDR3 is 14 residues. The chain carries TRBV14 and TRBJ2-1; D is ambiguous. The sequence came from a man aged 18 to 30 who received the YFV17D yellow fever vaccine. The sample in question was CD4+ T cells sorted from PBMCs, obtained 10 days after the yellow fever booster vaccination. CDR3 nucleotides: TGTGCCAGCAGCCTCACCACGGGCTACAATGAGCAGTTCTTC. It codes for CASSLTTGYNEQFF.